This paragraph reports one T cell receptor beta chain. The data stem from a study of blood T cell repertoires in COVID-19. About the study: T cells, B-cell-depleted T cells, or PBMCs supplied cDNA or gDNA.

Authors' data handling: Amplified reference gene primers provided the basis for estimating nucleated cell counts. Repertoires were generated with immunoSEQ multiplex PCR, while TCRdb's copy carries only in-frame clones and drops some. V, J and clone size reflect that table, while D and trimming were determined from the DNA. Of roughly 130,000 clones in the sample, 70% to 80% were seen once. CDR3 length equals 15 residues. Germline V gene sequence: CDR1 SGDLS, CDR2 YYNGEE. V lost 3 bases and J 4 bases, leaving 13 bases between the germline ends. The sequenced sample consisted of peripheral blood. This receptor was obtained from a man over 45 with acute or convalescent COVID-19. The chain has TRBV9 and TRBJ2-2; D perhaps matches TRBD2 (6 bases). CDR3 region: CASSDRRVGTGELFF. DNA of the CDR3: TGTGCCAGCAGCGACCGGAGGGTGGGCACCGGGGAGCTGTTTTTT.